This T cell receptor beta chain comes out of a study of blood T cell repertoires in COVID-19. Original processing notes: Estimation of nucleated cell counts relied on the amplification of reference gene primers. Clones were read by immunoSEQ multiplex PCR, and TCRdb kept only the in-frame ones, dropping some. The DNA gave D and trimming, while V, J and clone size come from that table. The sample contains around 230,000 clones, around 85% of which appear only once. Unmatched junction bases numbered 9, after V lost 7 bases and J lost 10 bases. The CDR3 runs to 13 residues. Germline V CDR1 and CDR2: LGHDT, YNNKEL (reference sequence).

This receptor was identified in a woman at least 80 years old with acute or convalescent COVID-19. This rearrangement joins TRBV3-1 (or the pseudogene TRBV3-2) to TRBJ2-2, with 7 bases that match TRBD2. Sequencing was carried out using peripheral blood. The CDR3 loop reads CASTSGGDVELFF. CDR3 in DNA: TGTGCCAGCACCTCTGGGGGGGATGTGGAGCTGTTTTTT.